This is a list of T cell receptor beta chains from one sample in a study of shared clonotypes between healthy human individuals. Sequenced by immunoSEQ multiplex PCR; TCRdb stores in-frame clones only, minus some. The sample carries 2 million to 2.5 million clones, approximately 93% recorded once. What was sequenced was naive CD4+ T cells from PBMCs. These receptors were obtained from a man aged 18 to 30 in good health. Some clones in this sample may be carry-over from other donors' samples. Each CDR3 is given with its conserved first and last residue. The D gene is left open where the match is weak. For some rows the clone size is stated as once, few or many, or as a class when expanded; others skip it.

v_call	clone_size	j_call	d_call	cdr3_nt	cdr3_aa
TRBV5-1	.	TRBJ2-1	TRBD2	TGCGCCAGCAGCTTGCTAGCGGGAGTCTCCTACAATGAGCAGTTCTTC	CASSLLAGVSYNEQFF
TRBV28	once	TRBJ2-3	.	TGTGCCAGCAGACCCATGAGGCCTACTAGCACAGATACGCAGTATTTT	CASRPMRPTSTDTQYF
TRBV9	.	TRBJ2-5	.	TGTGCCAGCAGCGTCGGTTATCGAGAGACCCAGTACTTC	CASSVGYRETQYF
TRBV5-1	.	TRBJ1-1	TRBD1	TGCGCCAGCACCCTGACAGGGGGAGTCACTGAAGCTTTCTTT	CASTLTGGVTEAFF
TRBV27	.	TRBJ2-1	TRBD2	TGTGCCAGCAGTTTACCCACCCTACCTAGCGGGAGGGGAAATGAGCAGTTCTTC	CASSLPTLPSGRGNEQFF
TRBV7-8	.	TRBJ2-1	.	TGTGCCAGCAGCAACACGGCAAGCTCCTACAATGAGCAGTTCTTC	CASSNTASSYNEQFF
TRBV25-1	.	TRBJ1-2	.	TGTGCCAGCAGTGGACCTAACTATGGCTACACCTTC	CASSGPNYGYTF
TRBV4-2	.	TRBJ1-1	TRBD1	TGTGCCAGCAGCCGTCCTGGCGGGACAGGGTTGAACACTGAAGCTTTCTTT	CASSRPGGTGLNTEAFF
TRBV7-2	.	TRBJ2-5	.	TGTGCCAGCAGCTCCGAGAGGCGGGCTCAAGAGACCCAGTACTTC	CASSSERRAQETQYF
TRBV21-1	once	TRBJ2-7	.	TGTGCCAGCAGCCCAAGGGGGGGCCCCTACGAGCAGTACTTC	CASSPRGGPYEQYF
TRBV7-9	.	TRBJ2-4	.	TGTGCCAGCAGCAAACAGCAAAACATTCAGTACTTC	CASSKQQNIQYF
TRBV5-4	.	TRBJ2-7	.	TGTGCCAGCAGCAACAGGGTCCGGGGATACGAGCAGTACTTC	CASSNRVRGYEQYF
TRBV14	.	TRBJ2-2	TRBD2	TGTGCCAGCAGCCAAGGACCCGCCTGGGGCGGGAGCCCCGGGGAGCTGTTTTTT	CASSQGPAWGGSPGELFF
TRBV4-3	.	TRBJ2-3	TRBD1	TGCGCCAGCAGCCAACGACAGGGGGCGACAGATACGCAGTATTTT	CASSQRQGATDTQYF